This T cell receptor (beta chain) was documented in a study of shared clonotypes between healthy human individuals. Study at large: The plates for each donor numbered three CD4 naive, three CD4 memory, two CD8 naive and one CD8 memory.

In the original workflow: From ImmunoSEQ came sequences covering only the junction and carrying no quality scores, so filtering differed. Clones were read by immunoSEQ multiplex PCR, and TCRdb kept only the in-frame ones, dropping some. V and J calls plus clone size are reproduced from that table; the DNA served to infer D and trimming. This table has roughly 2.2 million clones, more than 85% appearing once. The source of this sequence is a man aged 18 to 30 in good health. Some clones in this sample may be carry-over from other donors' samples. Sequenced input: naive CD4+ T cells from PBMCs. As for subset: CD45RA+ positively selected.

The CDR3: CASSLNLGDDLGEQYF. The CDR3 coding sequence is TGCGCCAGCAGCTTGAATCTCGGGGACGACTTAGGCGAGCAGTACTTC. The chain couples TRBV5-1 to TRBJ2-7, with D tentatively TRBD1 or TRBD2 (5 bases each). Germline loops: CDR1 SGHRS, CDR2 YFSETQ. Trimming shortened V by 1 base and J by 6 bases, and 20 bases separated the two germline ends. The CDR3 contains 16 residues.